Listed below are T cell receptor beta chains from one sample, sequenced in a study of tumor-infiltrating lymphocytes in primary liver carcinoma. A single record per CDR3 protein comes from TCRdb applying MiXCR to the multiplex PCR reads. The data contain around 190,000 distinct CDR3 sequences, 70% to 90% of them seen just once; the ten biggest clones take up 15% to 20%. The sample was tumor tissue from primary liver carcinoma. Every receptor here comes from a man aged 40-50 years with primary liver carcinoma and hepatitis B virus infection. CDR3s include the opening cysteine and the closing phenylalanine or tryptophan. D genes are given only for firm matches. A clone size is listed for some rows: how often the clone was seen (once, few, many), or a class if it is expanded.

d_gene | j_gene | v_gene | abundance | CDR3aa | CDR3nt
- | TRBJ1-2 | TRBV11-2 | - | CASSLDMEAYGYTF | TGTGCCAGCAGCTTAGATATGGAAGCTTATGGCTACACCTTC
- | TRBJ2-5 | TRBV29-1 | - | CRVIGNQDTQYF | TGCAGGGTTATAGGGAACCAAGATACCCAGTACTTC
TRBD2 | TRBJ2-3 | TRBV10-2 | - | CVSSHISGGTYF | TGCGTCAGCAGCCACATTAGCGGGGGAACGTATTTT
- | TRBJ1-5 | TRBV11-3 | - | CASSLDLEVPQPQHF | TGTGCCAGCAGCTTAGATCTGGAGGTGCCTCAGCCTCAGCATTTT
TRBD2 | TRBJ2-2 | TRBV4-1 | - | CASSQDRAGANTGGLFF | TGCGCCAGCAGCCAAGATAGAGCGGGAGCGAACACCGGGGGCCTGTTTTTT
- | TRBJ2-7 | TRBV28 | - | CASSLTIHSYKQYF | TGTGCCAGCAGTTTAACTATCCATAGCTACAAGCAGTACTTC
- | TRBJ2-2 | TRBV11-2 | once | CVSNTDSDAGELFF | TGTGTCAGCAACACAGACTCGGACGCCGGGGAGCTGTTTTTT
- | TRBJ1-6 | TRBV14 | - | CAGNQEFMGNSPLHF | TGTGCCGGCAACCAAGAGTTTATGGGGAATTCACCCCTCCACTTT
TRBD1 | TRBJ1-2 | TRBV24-1 | many | CATSDPGGGDYGYTF | TGTGCCACCAGTGATCCTGGAGGGGGCGACTATGGCTACACCTTC
TRBD2 | TRBJ2-1 | TRBV14 | many | CASSPREVGEQFF | TGTGCCAGCAGCCCCCGGGAGGTCGGGGAGCAGTTCTTC